This T cell receptor (beta chain) was recorded in a study of blood T cell repertoires in COVID-19. The data were produced by immunoSEQ multiplex PCR, yet TCRdb's version contains in-frame clones alone and is incomplete. Of under 200,000 clones listed, approximately 86% are singletons. V dropped 7 bases and J dropped 7 bases, with 14 bases sitting between them. The CDR3 sequence is 13 residues long. In germline, CDR1 is MNHNY, CDR2 SVGAGI (reference sequence). Sequencing was performed on peripheral blood. This chain joins TRBV6-6 and TRBJ2-1; perhaps TRBD2 as D (6 bases). The TCR was taken from a man between 60 and 70 years old with COVID-19, enrolled during active disease. This chain's CDR3 is CASMAGRQNEQFF. In DNA, the CDR3 is TGTGCCAGCATGGCAGGGAGGCAGAATGAGCAGTTCTTC.